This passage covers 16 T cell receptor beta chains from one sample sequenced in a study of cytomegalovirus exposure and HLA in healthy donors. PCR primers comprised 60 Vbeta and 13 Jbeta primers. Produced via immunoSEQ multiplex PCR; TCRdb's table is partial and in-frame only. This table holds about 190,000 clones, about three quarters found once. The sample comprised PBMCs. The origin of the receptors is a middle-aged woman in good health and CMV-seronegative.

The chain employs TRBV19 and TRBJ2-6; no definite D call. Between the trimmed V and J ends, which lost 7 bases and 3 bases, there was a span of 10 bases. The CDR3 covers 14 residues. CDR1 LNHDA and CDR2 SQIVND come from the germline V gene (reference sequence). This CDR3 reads CASTSLGGANVLTF. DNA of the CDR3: TGTGCCAGTACCTCCCTAGGTGGGGCCAACGTCCTGACTTTC.

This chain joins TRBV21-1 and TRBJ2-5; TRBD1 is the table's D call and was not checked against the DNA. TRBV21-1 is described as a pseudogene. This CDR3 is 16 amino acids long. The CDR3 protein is CASSKGGGRGRETQYF. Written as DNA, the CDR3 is TGTGCCAGCAGCAAAGGTGGGGGCAGGGGGCGTGAGACCCAGTACTTC.

CDR3 residues: CAISERGSGEKLFF. Here the CDR3 DNA reads TGTGCCATCAGTGAACGGGGATCTGGGGAAAAACTGTTTTTT. J is TRBJ1-4 and V is TRBV10-3; no definite D call. Germline loops: CDR1 ENHRY, CDR2 SYGVKD. V dropped 3 bases and J dropped 8 bases, with 13 bases sitting between them. The CDR3 consists of 14 residues.

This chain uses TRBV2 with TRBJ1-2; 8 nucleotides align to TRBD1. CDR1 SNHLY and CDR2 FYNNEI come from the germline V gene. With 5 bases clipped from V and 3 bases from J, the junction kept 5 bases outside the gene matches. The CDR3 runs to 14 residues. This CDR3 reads CASSRQGRDYGYTF. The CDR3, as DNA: TGTGCCAGCAGTAGACAGGGGAGGGACTATGGCTACACCTTC. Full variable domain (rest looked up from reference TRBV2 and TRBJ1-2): EPEVTQTPSHQVTQMGQEVILRCVPISNHLYFYWYRQILGQKVEFLVSFYNNEISEKSEIFDDQFSVERPDGSNFTLKIRSTKLEDSAMYFCASSRQGRDYGYTFGSGTRLTVV.

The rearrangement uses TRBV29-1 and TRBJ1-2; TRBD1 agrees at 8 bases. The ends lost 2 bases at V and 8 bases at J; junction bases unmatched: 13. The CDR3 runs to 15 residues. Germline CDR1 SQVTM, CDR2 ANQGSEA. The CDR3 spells CSVETRGLAILGYTF. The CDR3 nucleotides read TGCAGCGTTGAAACCAGGGGGCTTGCCATCTTAGGCTACACCTTC.

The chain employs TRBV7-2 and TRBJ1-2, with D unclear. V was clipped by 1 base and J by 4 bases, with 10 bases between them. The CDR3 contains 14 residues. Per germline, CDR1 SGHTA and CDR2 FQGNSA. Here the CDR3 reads CASSLEPGGYGYTF. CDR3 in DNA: TGTGCCAGCAGCTTAGAGCCGGGAGGCTATGGCTACACCTTC.

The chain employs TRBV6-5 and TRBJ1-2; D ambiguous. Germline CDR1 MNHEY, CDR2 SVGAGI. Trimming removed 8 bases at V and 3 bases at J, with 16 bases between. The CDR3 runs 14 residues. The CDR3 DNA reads TGTGCCAGCGGTCGACTCGTGATGGACTATGGCTACACCTTC. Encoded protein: CASGRLVMDYGYTF.

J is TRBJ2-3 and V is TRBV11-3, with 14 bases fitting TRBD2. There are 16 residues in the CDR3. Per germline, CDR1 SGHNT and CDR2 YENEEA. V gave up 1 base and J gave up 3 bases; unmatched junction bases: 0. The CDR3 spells CASSLGTSGRTDTQYF. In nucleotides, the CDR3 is TGTGCCAGCAGCTTAGGGACTAGCGGGAGGACAGATACGCAGTATTTT.

The CDR3 region has the DNA TGCGCCAGCAGCCTGGGGCAGGGCGCGAATGAGCAGTTCTTC. This sequence encodes CASSLGQGANEQFF. The rearrangement uses TRBV4-3 and TRBJ2-1; D is perhaps TRBD1 (5 bases). Trimming left V 4 bases short and J 7 bases short, with 14 bases between. Germline-derived CDR1 and CDR2 are LGHNA and YSLEER. This CDR3 is 14 amino acids long.

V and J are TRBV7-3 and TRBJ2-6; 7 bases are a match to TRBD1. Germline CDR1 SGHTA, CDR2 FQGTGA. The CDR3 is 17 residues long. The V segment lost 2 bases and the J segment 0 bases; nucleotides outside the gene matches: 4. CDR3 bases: TGTGCCAGCAGCTTAGGAGCAGGGGGCTCTGGGGCCAACGTCCTGACTTTC. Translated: CASSLGAGGSGANVLTF.

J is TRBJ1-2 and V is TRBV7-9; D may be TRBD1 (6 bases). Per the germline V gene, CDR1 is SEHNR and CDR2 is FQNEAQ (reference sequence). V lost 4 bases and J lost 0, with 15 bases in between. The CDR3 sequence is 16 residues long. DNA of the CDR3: TGTGCCAGCAGCTCGGCCGGGACAAAATCTAACTATGGCTACACCTTC. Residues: CASSSAGTKSNYGYTF.

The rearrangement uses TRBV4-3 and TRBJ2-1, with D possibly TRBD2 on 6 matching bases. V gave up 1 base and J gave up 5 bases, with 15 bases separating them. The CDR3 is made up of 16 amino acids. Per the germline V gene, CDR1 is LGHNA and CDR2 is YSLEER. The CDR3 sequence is CASSQALAVRNNEQFF. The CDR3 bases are TGCGCCAGCAGCCAAGCCTTAGCGGTCCGGAACAATGAGCAGTTCTTC.

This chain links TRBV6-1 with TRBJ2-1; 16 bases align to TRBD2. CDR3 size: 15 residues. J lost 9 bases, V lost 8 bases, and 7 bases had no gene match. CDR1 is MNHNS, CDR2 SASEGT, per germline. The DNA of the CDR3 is TGTGCCAGCCTTGGGACTAGCGGGAGGGGGGGTGAGCAGTTCTTC. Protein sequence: CASLGTSGRGGEQFF.

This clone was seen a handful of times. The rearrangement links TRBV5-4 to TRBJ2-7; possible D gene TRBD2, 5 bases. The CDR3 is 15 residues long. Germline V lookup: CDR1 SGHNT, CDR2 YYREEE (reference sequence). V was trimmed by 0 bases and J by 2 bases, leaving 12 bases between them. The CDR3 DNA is TGTGCCAGCAGCTTGGACGCCGGAGGTGCCTACGAGCAGTACTTC. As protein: CASSLDAGGAYEQYF.

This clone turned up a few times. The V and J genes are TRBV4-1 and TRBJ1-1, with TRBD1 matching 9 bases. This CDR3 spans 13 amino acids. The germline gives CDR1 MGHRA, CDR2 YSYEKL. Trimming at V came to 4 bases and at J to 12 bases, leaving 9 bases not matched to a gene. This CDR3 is CASSPPGQGPTFF. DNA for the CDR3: TGCGCCAGCAGCCCCCCAGGACAGGGGCCAACTTTCTTT.

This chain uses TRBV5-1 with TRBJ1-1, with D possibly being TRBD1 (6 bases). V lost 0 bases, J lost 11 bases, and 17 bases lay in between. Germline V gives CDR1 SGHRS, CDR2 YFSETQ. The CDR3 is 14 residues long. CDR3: CASSLEGQSTPAFF. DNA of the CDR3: TGCGCCAGCAGCTTGGAAGGACAGTCGACGCCGGCTTTCTTT.